The present TCR beta chain was sequenced within a study of graft-versus-host responses after intestinal transplantation. About this clone itself: What it binds is not known.

The data were produced by immunoSEQ multiplex PCR, yet TCRdb's version contains in-frame clones alone and is incomplete. The sample records tens of thousands of clones, around 91% being singletons. Germline V gene sequence: CDR1 SGHNT, CDR2 YYREEE (reference sequence). There are 14 residues in the CDR3. Unmatched junction bases numbered 4, after V lost 3 bases and J lost 8 bases. The source was unstimulated CD8+ T cells sorted from spleen or lymph node cells, collected before transplant. The V call is TRBV5-4, the J call TRBJ1-6, with 8 nucleotides matching TRBD1. The clonotype originates from a human donor who was the organ donor for an intestinal transplant. CDR3 sequence (DNA): TGTGCCAGCAGCTACGGACAGGGCTATTCACCCCTCCACTTT. Translation: CASSYGQGYSPLHF. Filled out from reference TRBV5-4 and TRBJ1-6, the complete variable domain reads ETGVTQSPTHLIKTRGQQVTLRCSSQSGHNTVSWYQQALGQGPQFIFQYYREEENGRGNFPPRFSGLQFPNYSSELNVNALELDDSALYLCASSYGQGYSPLHFGNGTRLTVT.